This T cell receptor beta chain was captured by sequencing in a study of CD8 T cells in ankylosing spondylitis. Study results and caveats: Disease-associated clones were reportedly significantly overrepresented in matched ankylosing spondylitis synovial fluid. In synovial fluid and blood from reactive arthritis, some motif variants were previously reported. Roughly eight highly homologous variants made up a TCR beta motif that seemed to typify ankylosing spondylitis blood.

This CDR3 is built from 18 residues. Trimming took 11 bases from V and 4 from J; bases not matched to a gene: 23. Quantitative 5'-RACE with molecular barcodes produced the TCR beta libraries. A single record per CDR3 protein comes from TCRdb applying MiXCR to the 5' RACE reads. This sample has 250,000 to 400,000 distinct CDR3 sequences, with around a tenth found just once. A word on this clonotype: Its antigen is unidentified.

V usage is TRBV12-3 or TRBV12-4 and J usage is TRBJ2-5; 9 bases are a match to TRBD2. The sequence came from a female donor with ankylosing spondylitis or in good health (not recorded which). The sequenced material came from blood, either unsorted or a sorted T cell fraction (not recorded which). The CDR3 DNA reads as TGTGCCCTCAGTTTAATCGCGGGAGGGTCCCGTAGAGGAGAGACCCAGTACTTC. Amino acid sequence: CALSLIAGGSRRGETQYF.